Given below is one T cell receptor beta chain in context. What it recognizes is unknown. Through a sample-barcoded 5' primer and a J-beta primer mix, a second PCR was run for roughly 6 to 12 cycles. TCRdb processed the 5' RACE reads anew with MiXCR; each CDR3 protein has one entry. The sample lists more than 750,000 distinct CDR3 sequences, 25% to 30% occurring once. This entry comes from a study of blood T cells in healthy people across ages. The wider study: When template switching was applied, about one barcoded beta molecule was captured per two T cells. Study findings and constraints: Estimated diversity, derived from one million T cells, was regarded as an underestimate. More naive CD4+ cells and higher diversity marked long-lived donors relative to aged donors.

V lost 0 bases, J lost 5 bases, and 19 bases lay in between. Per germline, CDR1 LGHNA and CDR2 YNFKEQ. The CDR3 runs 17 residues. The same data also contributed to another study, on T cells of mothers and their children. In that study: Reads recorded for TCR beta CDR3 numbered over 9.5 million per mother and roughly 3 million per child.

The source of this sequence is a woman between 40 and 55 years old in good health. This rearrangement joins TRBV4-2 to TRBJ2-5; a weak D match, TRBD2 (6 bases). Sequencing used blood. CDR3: CASSQDVRASERETQYF. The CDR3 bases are TGTGCCAGCAGCCAAGATGTCAGGGCTAGCGAACGGGAGACCCAGTACTTC.